Included here is one TCR beta chain sequence, with context. What it binds is not known. This specimen belongs to a study of CD8 T cells in ankylosing spondylitis. Points from the study as a whole: Peripheral blood held disease-linked clones only at relatively low frequency, and these were CD8+. The study identified a TCR beta motif of 7 or 8 highly homologous variants that appeared characteristic of ankylosing spondylitis blood.

J gave up 2 bases and V 9 bases, and 8 bases lay outside the gene matches. The CDR3 is 14 amino acids. CDR1 is MNHNY, CDR2 SVGAGI, per germline (reference sequence). MiXCR, applied by TCRdb to the 5' RACE reads, yields one record per CDR3 protein. The sample holds 200,000 to 250,000 distinct CDR3 sequences, about 10% seen once. The sample consisted of blood, either unsorted or a sorted T cell fraction (not recorded which). The V and J genes are TRBV6-6 and TRBJ2-7, with 9 bases fitting TRBD1. The sequence was collected from a male donor with ankylosing spondylitis or in good health (not recorded which). CDR3 in DNA: TGTGCCAGTCAGCGGGACAGGGAGGCCTACGAGCAGTACTTC. This gives the protein CASQRDREAYEQYF.